These 19 T cell receptor beta chains were sequenced from one sample in a study of response to subunit inactivated influenza vaccine. TCRdb reprocessed the RT-PCR reads via MiXCR and lists one record per CDR3 protein. The sample shows about 150,000 distinct CDR3 sequences, around 10% of them seen only once. The sequencing used CD8+ T cells sorted from PBMCs, collected 23 months after vaccination. The receptors originated from a man between 50 and 75 years old who received an inactivated influenza vaccine.

The sample holds a few counts of this clonotype. The chain employs TRBV7-2 and TRBJ2-1; 9 bases fit TRBD1. Germline V gene data show CDR1 as SGHTA and CDR2 as FQGNSA. With 5 bases clipped from V and 4 bases from J, the junction kept 12 bases outside the gene matches. CDR3 length: 17 amino acids. The CDR3 DNA follows: TGTGCCAGCAGCCTCTCAGCGGGGACAGGGCGGTACAATGAGCAGTTCTTC. This translates into CASSLSAGTGRYNEQFF.

The rearrangement links TRBV4-1 to TRBJ2-1, with D tentatively TRBD2 (5 bases). CDR1 and CDR2 from the germline V gene are MGHRA and YSYEKL. Trimming pared 1 base from V and 8 bases from J, leaving 18 bases between. The CDR3 is made up of 16 amino acids. CDR3 coding DNA: TGCGCCAGCAGCCAAGCGGGAAGGACGCCAACCGATGAGCAGTTCTTC. Encoded protein: CASSQAGRTPTDEQFF.

There are many counts of this clonotype. The rearrangement joins TRBV5-1 to TRBJ2-3; D perhaps matches TRBD1 (6 bases). This CDR3 region has 17 residues. Between the trimmed V and J ends, which lost 0 bases and 1 base, there was a span of 15 bases. CDR1 and CDR2 (germline): SGHRS, YFSETQ. The CDR3 protein is CASSLEHWTEGTDTQYF. For the CDR3, the DNA is TGCGCCAGCAGCTTGGAGCATTGGACAGAGGGCACAGATACGCAGTATTTT.

The rearrangement links TRBV7-6 to TRBJ2-7; no definite D call. The germline gives CDR1 SGHVS, CDR2 FNYEAQ. The V and J ends lost 1 base and 6 bases respectively, with 10 bases between them. CDR3 size: 13 residues. This CDR3 reads CASSLGNGPEQYF. As DNA, the CDR3 is TGTGCCAGCAGCTTAGGTAATGGACCCGAGCAGTACTTC.

The CDR3 loop reads CASSPPDRDVVETQYF. The DNA for the CDR3 is TGTGCCAGCAGCCCTCCGGACAGGGATGTCGTGGAGACCCAGTACTTC. The chain is built from TRBV12-3 or TRBV12-4 and TRBJ2-5; 8 bases line up with TRBD1. After removal of 6 bases from V and 5 bases from J, the junction contained 14 bases not matched to a gene. The CDR3 runs to 16 residues.

This clonotype was seen many times. The DNA for the CDR3 is TGTGCCAGCAGACCGACCGGGCCTTTGCCTTACAATGAGCAGTTCTTC. This translates into CASRPTGPLPYNEQFF. V and J are TRBV6-2 or TRBV6-3 and TRBJ2-1; no firm D call. With 6 bases removed from V and 4 bases from J, the gap between germline ends came to 19 bases. The CDR3 runs 16 residues. The germline V gene has CDR1 MNHEY and CDR2 SVGEGT.

The CDR3 loop is CASSQGGRSTDTQYF. For the CDR3, the DNA is TGTGCCAGCAGCCAAGGGGGCCGGAGCACAGATACGCAGTATTTT. The rearrangement uses TRBV28 and TRBJ2-3, with 7 bases aligning to TRBD1. Germline V gene data show CDR1 as MDHEN and CDR2 as SYDVKM. The length of the CDR3 is 15 residues. The V gene end was trimmed by 6 bases and the J gene end by 0 bases; junction bases not matched to a gene: 6.

The chain has TRBV5-6 and TRBJ1-1; D uncertain. CDR1 and CDR2 (germline): SGHDT, YYEEEE. V lost 1 base to trimming and J lost 5 bases, with 12 bases between them. This CDR3 has 14 residues. CDR3 sequence: CASSLPEGRTEAFF. The CDR3, as DNA: TGTGCCAGCAGCTTGCCAGAAGGAAGAACTGAAGCTTTCTTT.

This clonotype occurred a few times. The chain joins TRBV24-1 to TRBJ1-1, with D unresolved. The germline V gene encodes CDR1 KGHDR and CDR2 SFDVKD. The CDR3 loop spans 10 amino acids. Trimming shortened V by 12 bases and J by 10 bases, and 14 bases separated the two germline ends. CDR3 sequence reads: CASKAGGAFF. The CDR3 bases are TGTGCCTCAAAGGCGGGCGGAGCTTTCTTT.

The chain employs TRBV7-8 and TRBJ2-1, with 7 bases matching TRBD1. The CDR3 extends over 16 amino acids. The germline V gene has CDR1 SGHVS and CDR2 FQNEAQ. With 8 bases clipped from V and 0 bases from J, the junction kept 10 bases outside the gene matches. The CDR3 protein is CASRYPGGSSYNEQFF. In DNA, the CDR3 is TGTGCCAGCCGATACCCAGGGGGAAGCTCCTACAATGAGCAGTTCTTC.

The chain has TRBV3-1 and TRBJ2-5; no definite D call. Trimming left V 3 bases short and J 5 bases short, with 16 bases between. The CDR3 covers 15 residues. CDR1 and CDR2 from the germline V gene are LGHDT and YNNKEL (reference sequence). Written as DNA, the CDR3 is TGTGCCAGCAGCCACCCGGGCCCCCAAGCGGAGACCCAGTACTTC. It is translated as CASSHPGPQAETQYF.

This clonotype was seen many times. J is TRBJ1-2 and V is TRBV29-1; D perhaps matches TRBD1 (6 bases). CDR3 length: 16 amino acids. The germline V and J ends were trimmed by 0 bases and 6 bases, with 20 bases remaining between them. The germline gives CDR1 SQVTM, CDR2 ANQGSEA. Here the CDR3 DNA reads TGCAGCGTTGAAGATATCGAGACAGGATCGGCGAATGGCTACACCTTC. This encodes CSVEDIETGSANGYTF. The full variable domain, with the rest looked up from reference TRBV29-1 and TRBJ1-2, is SAVISQKPSRDICQRGTSLTIQCQVDSQVTMMFWYRQQPGQSLTLIATANQGSEATYESGFVIDKFPISRPNLTFSTLTVSNMSPEDSSIYLCSVEDIETGSANGYTFGSGTRLTVV.

The rearrangement joins TRBV6-5 to TRBJ1-5, with D possibly being TRBD1 (5 bases). The germline V and J ends were trimmed by 2 bases and 3 bases, with 8 bases remaining between them. This CDR3 has 14 residues. Germline CDR1 is MNHEY and CDR2 is SVGAGI. The CDR3 is CASSYGGFNQPQHF. Written as DNA, the CDR3 is TGTGCCAGCAGTTACGGGGGTTTCAATCAGCCCCAGCATTTT.

Here the CDR3 reads CASAPGMDYFQETQYF. The DNA for the CDR3 is TGTGCCAGCGCCCCCGGAATGGACTACTTCCAAGAGACCCAGTACTTC. The chain couples TRBV7-6 to TRBJ2-5; TRBD2 might be the D (6 bases). V gave up 8 bases and J gave up 1 base, with 20 bases separating them. In germline, CDR1 is SGHVS, CDR2 FNYEAQ. The CDR3 runs 16 residues. Full variable domain (rest looked up from reference TRBV7-6 and TRBJ2-5): GAGVSQSPRYKVTKRGQDVALRCDPISGHVSLYWYRQALGQGPEFLTYFNYEAQQDKSGLPNDRFSAERPEGSISTLTIQRTEQRDSAMYRCASAPGMDYFQETQYFGPGTRLLVL.

The chain employs TRBV6-2 or TRBV6-3 and TRBJ1-2; 7 nucleotides align to TRBD1. From germline, CDR1 is MNHEY and CDR2 SVGEGT. The CDR3 sequence is 16 residues long. V dropped 6 bases and J dropped 3; count of bases not matched to a gene: 13. The CDR3 reads CASRFGTAGWYYGYTF. The CDR3 nucleotides are TGTGCCAGCAGGTTCGGGACAGCGGGCTGGTACTATGGCTACACCTTC.

The chain combines TRBV20-1 with TRBJ2-3, with TRBD2 matching 15 bases. V lost 5 bases and J lost 8; bases outside the gene matches: 8. This CDR3 spans 15 amino acids. Germline CDR1 and CDR2: DFQATT and SNEGSKA (reference sequence). The CDR3 spells CSAAGLAGGAATQYF. DNA of the CDR3: TGCAGTGCTGCCGGACTAGCGGGGGGGGCAGCTACGCAGTATTTT.

This clonotype was detected a few times. The genes are TRBV5-1 and TRBJ2-3, with 9 bases aligning to TRBD2. The V gene's germline CDR1 is SGHRS and CDR2 YFSETQ. The CDR3 length is 16 residues. The V gene end was trimmed by 4 bases and the J gene end by 4 bases; junction bases not matched to a gene: 10. CDR3 in amino acids: CASSPGTSLRADTQYF. The CDR3 region has the DNA TGCGCCAGCAGCCCCGGGACTAGCCTCCGCGCAGATACGCAGTATTTT.

This rearrangement joins TRBV7-6 to TRBJ2-1; D remains unclear. Looked up from germline, CDR1 is SGHVS and CDR2 is FNYEAQ. This CDR3 has 14 residues. Trimming stripped 1 base from V and 3 bases from J, with 7 bases between. The chain's CDR3 is CASSLEPDYNEQFF. CDR3 DNA sequence: TGTGCCAGCAGCTTAGAACCAGACTACAATGAGCAGTTCTTC. Full variable domain (outside the CDR3, taken from reference TRBV7-6 and TRBJ2-1): GAGVSQSPRYKVTKRGQDVALRCDPISGHVSLYWYRQALGQGPEFLTYFNYEAQQDKSGLPNDRFSAERPEGSISTLTIQRTEQRDSAMYRCASSLEPDYNEQFFGPGTRLTVL.

Only a few counts were recorded for this clonotype. This rearrangement joins TRBV29-1 to TRBJ2-7; no definite D call. The V end was cut by 5 bases, the J end by 0 bases, with 11 bases between. The CDR3 is 13 residues long. The germline CDR1 and CDR2 sequences are SQVTM and ANQGSEA. The CDR3 loop reads CSVLGRSSYEQYF. The DNA for the CDR3 is TGCAGCGTTCTGGGCAGGAGCTCCTACGAGCAGTACTTC.